The 19 T cell receptor beta chains below come from one sample, sequenced in a study of STAT5B mutations in CD4+ large granular lymphocyte leukemia. Sequencing used immunoSEQ multiplex PCR; TCRdb keeps in-frame clones, though not all of them. This table has approximately 36,000 clones, approximately 72% appearing once. Sequencing was performed on CD4+ T cells from blood buffy coats. Receptors originate from a human donor in good health.

The chain links TRBV4-1 to TRBJ1-2, with D maybe TRBD1 (5 bases). The CDR3 covers 15 residues. CDR1 and CDR2 (germline): MGHRA, YSYEKL. The ends were cut back, 0 bases at V and 4 bases at J, with 12 bases in the middle. CDR3 bases: TGCGCCAGCAGCCAAGATCCCGGTGGGGGCTATGGCTACACCTTC. This encodes CASSQDPGGGYGYTF.

This clone was seen only a few times. This rearrangement joins TRBV7-9 to TRBJ1-1, with D perhaps TRBD1 (6 bases). CDR3 length: 14 amino acids. V lost 3 bases and J lost 1, with 9 bases in between. From germline, CDR1 is SEHNR and CDR2 FQNEAQ (reference sequence). The DNA for the CDR3 is TGTGCCAGCAGCTTTACAGGGCAGAACACTGAAGCTTTCTTT. It codes for CASSFTGQNTEAFF.

The CDR3 DNA is TGTGCCAGTAGTCCTCGGACTAGCGGGAACAATGAGCAGTTCTTC. This encodes CASSPRTSGNNEQFF. This chain uses TRBV19 with TRBJ2-1; TRBD2 matches at 12 bases. V lost 5 bases to trimming and J lost 5 bases; unmatched junction nucleotides: 4. Per the germline V gene, CDR1 is LNHDA and CDR2 is SQIVND (reference sequence). The CDR3 loop spans 15 amino acids.

The V gene is TRBV7-2, the J gene TRBJ2-5; either TRBD1 or TRBD2 may fit D (5 bases each). The length of the CDR3 is 15 residues. With 2 bases removed from V and 4 bases from J, the gap between germline ends came to 14 bases. Germline V gives CDR1 SGHTA, CDR2 FQGNSA. The CDR3 is CASSLSWGNSETQYF. The CDR3 DNA reads as TGTGCCAGCAGCTTATCCTGGGGGAATTCAGAGACCCAGTACTTC.

The chain recombines TRBV18 with TRBJ2-1; D is unresolved. The germline gives CDR1 KGHSH, CDR2 LQKENI. The CDR3 is made up of 15 amino acids. The germline V and J ends were trimmed by 3 bases and 3 bases, with 12 bases remaining between them. The CDR3 reads CASSPSAGFYNEQFF. Here the CDR3 DNA reads TGTGCCAGCTCACCGTCTGCCGGGTTCTACAATGAGCAGTTCTTC.

The chain links TRBV6-5 to TRBJ2-1, with 9 nucleotides matching TRBD2. This CDR3 has 16 residues. Per the germline V gene, CDR1 is MNHEY and CDR2 is SVGAGI. V lost 4 bases to trimming and J lost 2 bases; unmatched junction nucleotides: 6. As DNA, the CDR3 is TGTGCCAGCAGTTCCATTAGCGGGGGACCCTACAATGAGCAGTTCTTC. Translated, it gives CASSSISGGPYNEQFF.

This clone was seen only once. V usage is TRBV5-1 and J usage is TRBJ2-7; 8 positions match TRBD2. This CDR3 comprises 15 residues. With V trimmed by 0 bases and J by 4 bases, 6 bases remained unmatched. CDR1 is SGHRS, CDR2 YFSETQ, per germline. The CDR3 DNA reads TGCGCCAGCAGCTTGGCCGGCGGGGGGCCTTACGAGCAGTACTTC. It specifies CASSLAGGGPYEQYF.

This clone was seen more than once but under ten times. The rearrangement joins TRBV30 to TRBJ2-7; D is undetermined. Germline V gene lookup returns CDR1 GTSNPN and CDR2 SVGIG (reference sequence). The CDR3 length is 11 residues. The germline V and J ends were trimmed by 3 bases and 3 bases, with 6 bases remaining between them. The DNA for the CDR3 is TGTGCCTGGAGGTATGACTACGAGCAGTACTTC. Amino acids: CAWRYDYEQYF.

This clone has a handful of counts. The V call is TRBV5-6, the J call TRBJ1-2; 7 nucleotides agree with TRBD1. V lost 4 bases, J lost 8 bases, and 11 bases stayed unmatched. The CDR3 is 14 residues long. Germline V gene data show CDR1 as SGHDT and CDR2 as YYEEEE. The chain's CDR3 is CASSTQGGLGGYTF. The CDR3 nucleotides are TGTGCCAGCAGCACGCAGGGGGGCCTGGGGGGCTACACCTTC.

The rearrangement links TRBV6-5 to TRBJ2-7, with TRBD2 identical over 9 bases. Germline CDR1 MNHEY, CDR2 SVGAGI. The ends lost 6 bases at V and 0 bases at J; junction bases unmatched: 6. This CDR3 contains 15 residues. The CDR3 DNA sequence: TGTGCCAGCAGCCGGACTAGCGTCCGCTCCTACGAGCAGTACTTC. It codes for CASSRTSVRSYEQYF.

The chain recombines TRBV30 with TRBJ2-4; 8 positions match TRBD2. CDR1 and CDR2 (germline): GTSNPN, SVGIG (reference sequence). This CDR3 is built from 15 residues. V dropped 8 bases and J dropped 3; count of bases not matched to a gene: 12. This chain's CDR3 is CARGGRDGNKNIQYF. The DNA for the CDR3 is TGTGCCCGGGGGGGCAGGGACGGGAACAAAAACATTCAGTACTTC.

The rearrangement links TRBV6-5 to TRBJ1-2, with D perhaps matching TRBD1 (6 bases). The ends were cut back, 2 bases at V and 4 bases at J, with 8 bases in the middle. CDR3 length: 13 amino acids. The germline V gene has CDR1 MNHEY and CDR2 SVGAGI. The CDR3 loop is CASSYDRTYGYTF. DNA of the CDR3: TGTGCCAGCAGTTACGACAGGACCTATGGCTACACCTTC.

This rearrangement joins TRBV19 to TRBJ2-7, with D possibly matching TRBD1 (6 bases). Trimming pared 5 bases from V and 1 base from J, leaving 9 bases between. The germline V gene has CDR1 LNHDA and CDR2 SQIVND (reference sequence). The CDR3 totals 13 residues. As DNA, the CDR3 is TGTGCCAGTAGTCTTGGACAGTCCTACGAGCAGTACTTC. Translation: CASSLGQSYEQYF.

The CDR3 DNA reads TGTGCCAGCAGGACGTCCGGGGACCGCTTTGGAAACACCATATATTTT. Amino acid sequence: CASRTSGDRFGNTIYF. V usage is TRBV28 and J usage is TRBJ1-3, with D possibly being TRBD1 (5 bases). Germline-derived CDR1 and CDR2 are MDHEN and SYDVKM. V lost 6 bases and J 3 bases, leaving 18 bases between the germline ends. The CDR3 has 16 residues.

The chain is built from TRBV6-6 and TRBJ2-2; D may be TRBD1 (5 bases). The V gene lost 4 bases and the J gene lost 5 bases, with 8 bases spanning the gap. CDR3 length equals 13 residues. CDR1 MNHNY and CDR2 SVGAGI come from the germline V gene (reference sequence). The CDR3 nucleotides read TGTGCCAGCAGTTCTCAGGGAACCGGGGAGCTGTTTTTT. Translation: CASSSQGTGELFF.

The table lists this clone with a few counts. The genes are TRBV6-1 and TRBJ1-5, with no clear D. V was pared by 5 bases and J by 1 base, with 6 bases between. The germline V gene has CDR1 MNHNS and CDR2 SASEGT. The CDR3 runs to 13 residues. The CDR3 sequence is CASSRESNQPQHF. DNA for the CDR3: TGTGCCAGCAGTCGGGAGAGCAATCAGCCCCAGCATTTT.

CDR3 protein: CASSIEEKPSGANVLTF. CDR3 nucleotide sequence: TGTGCCAGTAGTATAGAGGAAAAGCCGTCTGGGGCCAACGTCCTGACTTTC. The V call is TRBV19, the J call TRBJ2-6; no clear D gene. Germline CDR1 LNHDA, CDR2 SQIVND (reference sequence). This CDR3 contains 17 residues. V dropped 0 bases and J dropped 1 base, with 10 bases sitting between them. The full variable domain, completed using reference TRBV19 and TRBJ2-6, is DGGITQSPKYLFRKEGQNVTLSCEQNLNHDAMYWYRQDPGQGLRLIYYSQIVNDFQKGDIAEGYSVSREKKESFPLTVTSAQKNPTAFYLCASSIEEKPSGANVLTFGAGSRLTVL.

The chain is built from TRBV5-4 and TRBJ2-1; 13 bases are shared with TRBD2. The germline gives CDR1 SGHNT, CDR2 YYREEE (reference sequence). V shed 2 bases and J 6 bases; nucleotides not matched to a gene: 11. The CDR3 is 18 amino acids. The CDR3 spells CASSLGLAGEDYGNEQFF. The CDR3 bases are TGTGCCAGCAGCTTAGGACTAGCGGGAGAAGACTACGGCAATGAGCAGTTCTTC. Full variable domain (remainder filled in from reference TRBV5-4 and TRBJ2-1): ETGVTQSPTHLIKTRGQQVTLRCSSQSGHNTVSWYQQALGQGPQFIFQYYREEENGRGNFPPRFSGLQFPNYSSELNVNALELDDSALYLCASSLGLAGEDYGNEQFFGPGTRLTVL.

This clone was seen only once. The chain is built from TRBV27 and TRBJ2-6; 7 bases match TRBD1. CDR3 length: 18 residues. Germline V gene sequence: CDR1 MNHEY, CDR2 SMNVEV (reference sequence). The J segment lost 0 bases and the V segment lost 6 bases, leaving 11 bases of the junction unmatched. Here the CDR3 reads CASRRAGTAISGANVLTF. The CDR3 DNA is TGTGCCAGCAGACGGGCCGGGACAGCTATCTCTGGGGCCAACGTCCTGACTTTC.